Following are 27 T cell receptor beta chains from one sample sequenced in a study of blood T cells in healthy people across ages. Combining a sample-barcoded 5' primer with a J-beta primer mix, a second PCR ran for about 7 to 11 cycles. TCRdb passed the 5' RACE reads through MiXCR, listing each CDR3 protein once. Of 800,000 to 950,000 distinct CDR3 sequences in the sample, almost 30% were seen once. These records were also assigned to another study, of T cells of mothers and their children.

Sequencing was done on a sample of blood. These receptors came from a woman aged 40 to 55 in good health.

The chain employs TRBV5-1 and TRBJ1-4, with D possibly TRBD1 on 6 matching bases. Germline V lookup: CDR1 SGHRS, CDR2 YFSETQ. Trimming stripped 4 bases from V and 4 bases from J, with 14 bases between. This CDR3 has 15 residues. The CDR3 sequence: CASSGPGQINEKLFF. The CDR3 region has the DNA TGCGCCAGCAGCGGACCGGGACAAATTAATGAAAAACTGTTTTTT.

Ten or more counts support this clonotype. The V gene is TRBV7-3, the J gene TRBJ2-7; 7 nucleotides agree with TRBD1. After removal of 3 bases from V and 2 bases from J, the junction contained 7 bases not matched to a gene. CDR1 SGHTA and CDR2 FQGTGA come from the germline V gene. The CDR3 is 15 amino acids. This CDR3 is CASSFEQGPTYEQYF. The CDR3, as DNA: TGTGCCAGCAGCTTCGAACAGGGGCCCACCTACGAGCAGTACTTC.

The chain links TRBV4-3 to TRBJ1-4; 7 positions match TRBD1. Germline V gene lookup returns CDR1 LGHNA and CDR2 YSLEER. The CDR3 consists of 15 residues. V lost 1 base to trimming and J lost 8 bases; unmatched junction nucleotides: 7. The CDR3 is CASSQVLQGGEKLFF. The CDR3 DNA is TGCGCCAGCAGCCAAGTCCTTCAGGGGGGCGAAAAACTGTTTTTT.

This clonotype came up many times. The chain carries TRBV4-1 and TRBJ2-1, with D unclear. This CDR3 is 14 amino acids long. Trimming took off 4 bases at V and 0 bases at J, with 7 bases between the two ends. The V gene's germline CDR1 is MGHRA and CDR2 YSYEKL. DNA of the CDR3: TGCGCCAGCAGCCGACTGAGCTCCTACAATGAGCAGTTCTTC. The encoded protein is CASSRLSSYNEQFF.

The chain recombines TRBV7-9 with TRBJ2-7; D is ambiguous. This CDR3 is built from 16 residues. Trimming stripped 1 base from V and 2 bases from J, with 15 bases between. The germline gives CDR1 SEHNR, CDR2 FQNEAQ (reference sequence). The CDR3 DNA reads TGTGCCAGCAGCTTAGGCTGGACGACCGCGGCCTACGAGCAGTACTTC. This translates into CASSLGWTTAAYEQYF.

Remarks on this clonotype: The junction shows a germline mismatch at one end, possibly a read error. This chain joins TRBV28 and TRBJ2-5; either TRBD1 or TRBD2 may supply D (5 bases each). This CDR3 comprises 13 residues. Germline CDR1 and CDR2: MDHEN and SYDVKM. CDR3 protein: CAGRPGRGETQYF. Written as DNA, the CDR3 is TGTGCCGGCAGACCGGGACGAGGGGAGACCCAGTACTTC.

This rearrangement joins TRBV18 to TRBJ2-5, with TRBD1 matching 9 bases. J gave up 2 bases and V 4 bases, and 5 bases lay outside the gene matches. Germline V gene lookup returns CDR1 KGHSH and CDR2 LQKENI. This CDR3 has 15 residues. The CDR3 sequence: CASSLRQGEQETQYF. The CDR3 DNA reads as TGTGCCAGCTCACTAAGACAGGGGGAACAAGAGACCCAGTACTTC. Looking up the rest from reference TRBV18 and TRBJ2-5 gives the full variable domain: NAGVMQNPRHLVRRRGQEARLRCSPMKGHSHVYWYRQLPEEGLKFMVYLQKENIIDESGMPKERFSAEFPKEGPSILRIQQVVRGDSAAYFCASSLRQGEQETQYFGPGTRLLVL.

V and J are TRBV7-2 and TRBJ1-5, with 11 nucleotides matching TRBD1. This CDR3 is built from 15 residues. V dropped 3 bases and J dropped 6; count of bases not matched to a gene: 4. Germline V gene sequence: CDR1 SGHTA, CDR2 FQGNSA. The CDR3 loop is CASSLDRGPAQPQHF. The CDR3 nucleotides are TGTGCCAGCAGCTTGGACAGGGGGCCAGCTCAGCCCCAGCATTTT.

This clonotype was seen repeatedly, ten times or more. The chain has TRBV7-9 and TRBJ2-5, with 9 nucleotides matching TRBD1. Germline CDR1 and CDR2: SEHNR and FQNEAQ (reference sequence). The CDR3 spans 15 residues. V was clipped by 6 bases and J by 4 bases; unmatched bases: 9. CDR3 in DNA: TGTGCCAGCAGTTTGGCAGGACAGGGGTCAGAGACCCAGTACTTC. Translation: CASSLAGQGSETQYF.

The J gene is TRBJ2-6, the V gene TRBV19, with a possible D match to TRBD1 (5 bases). The V end was cut by 5 bases, the J end by 4 bases, with 9 bases between. The CDR3 loop spans 14 amino acids. Germline V gene data show CDR1 as LNHDA and CDR2 as SQIVND (reference sequence). The CDR3 sequence is CASSAGLGANVLTF. DNA for the CDR3: TGTGCCAGTAGTGCAGGGTTGGGGGCCAACGTCCTGACTTTC. Together with reference TRBV19 and TRBJ2-6, the CDR3 gives the full variable domain: DGGITQSPKYLFRKEGQNVTLSCEQNLNHDAMYWYRQDPGQGLRLIYYSQIVNDFQKGDIAEGYSVSREKKESFPLTVTSAQKNPTAFYLCASSAGLGANVLTFGAGSRLTVL.

Concerning this clonotype itself: This may arise from a read error, as a much more abundant clone is one base away. V gene TRBV29-1 combines with J gene TRBJ2-1; 7 bases are a match to TRBD2. Germline lookup yields CDR1 SQVTM and CDR2 ANQGSEA. The CDR3 is 14 amino acids. J gave up 10 bases and V 2 bases, and 11 bases lay outside the gene matches. CDR3 region: CSVERLAEGKEQFF. The CDR3 nucleotides read TGCAGCGTTGAAAGGCTAGCGGAGGGCAAAGAGCAGTTCTTC.

The gene calls are TRBV20-1 and TRBJ2-7; 8 bases fit TRBD1. This CDR3 has 15 amino acids. V trimming: 3 bases; J trimming: 3 bases; junction bases outside the gene matches: 10. In germline, CDR1 is DFQATT, CDR2 SNEGSKA (reference sequence). The CDR3 here is CSASSGTGGYYEQYF. CDR3 DNA sequence: TGCAGTGCTAGCTCAGGGACAGGTGGATACTACGAGCAGTACTTC.

The chain has TRBV12-3 or TRBV12-4 and TRBJ1-1; 8 positions match TRBD1. This CDR3 has 14 amino acids. J lost 2 bases, V lost 6 bases, and 5 bases had no gene match. The CDR3, as DNA: TGTGCCAGCAGCAGACAGGGGTACAACACTGAAGCTTTCTTT. Translation: CASSRQGYNTEAFF.

This clonotype was recorded many times. CDR3 bases: TGTGCCAGCAGTCCCGGGACAGGGACCGAGCAGTACTTC. The encoded protein is CASSPGTGTEQYF. V gene TRBV12-3 or TRBV12-4 combines with J gene TRBJ2-5; 9 nucleotides match TRBD1. The J call may be mistaken, given a closer DNA end match to TRBJ2-7. The CDR3 consists of 13 residues.

To note about this clonotype: This clone may be a read error of a much larger clone one base away. The chain combines TRBV20-1 with TRBJ2-5; 7 bases match TRBD1. CDR3 length: 15 residues. The germline V gene has CDR1 DFQATT and CDR2 SNEGSKA (reference sequence). The trim removed 5 bases at V and 1 base at J, leaving 10 bases unmatched. This chain's CDR3 is CSAFGPGQFQETQYF. In DNA, the CDR3 is TGCAGTGCTTTCGGACCGGGACAGTTCCAAGAGACCCAGTACTTC.

This clonotype was counted a few times. The rearrangement uses TRBV20-1 and TRBJ1-1; no clear D gene. CDR3 length: 12 residues. V lost 2 bases, J lost 1 base, and 5 bases lay in between. CDR1 is DFQATT and CDR2 is SNEGSKA in the germline V gene (reference sequence). The CDR3 DNA sequence: TGCAGTGCTAGATACACGAACACTGAAGCTTTCTTT. Translating gives CSARYTNTEAFF.

This chain uses TRBV27 with TRBJ1-1; tentatively, D is TRBD1 (6 bases). Per germline, CDR1 MNHEY and CDR2 SMNVEV (reference sequence). V was trimmed by 0 bases and J by 1 base, leaving 12 bases between them. This CDR3 comprises 16 residues. For the CDR3, the DNA is TGTGCCAGCAGTTTATCGGTTAGGGGGAGGAACACTGAAGCTTTCTTT. Translation gives CASSLSVRGRNTEAFF.

V is TRBV3-1 and J is TRBJ2-4; 10 bases map to TRBD1. The CDR3 length is 13 residues. V trimming: 1 base; J trimming: 11 bases; junction bases outside the gene matches: 2. Germline CDR1 and CDR2: LGHDT and YNNKEL (reference sequence). CDR3 sequence: CASSQGTGGFQYF. Written as DNA, the CDR3 is TGTGCCAGCAGCCAAGGGACAGGGGGTTTTCAGTACTTC.

As regards this clonotype: A much more abundant neighbour one base away suggests this may be a read error. The chain employs TRBV2 and TRBJ2-1; no clear D. Between the trimmed V and J ends, which lost 8 bases and 8 bases, there was a span of 19 bases. The CDR3 totals 14 residues. Germline loops: CDR1 SNHLY, CDR2 FYNNEI. CDR3 region: CASLLKGLGDEQFF. The CDR3 DNA follows: TGTGCCAGCTTATTGAAGGGTCTGGGTGATGAGCAGTTCTTC.

Comment on this clonotype: Compared with germline, one end of the junction differs, possibly owing to a read error. The V and J genes are TRBV9 and TRBJ2-7; D may be TRBD1 or TRBD2 (6 bases each). This CDR3 has 15 amino acids. Germline CDR1 and CDR2: SGDLS and YYNGEE. The CDR3 coding sequence is TGTGCCTGCAGCGTAGTAGGGGGGCCCGGATACGAGCAGTACTTC. This gives the protein CACSVVGGPGYEQYF.

The chain carries TRBV4-1 and TRBJ2-3; possible D gene TRBD2, 7 bases. Germline V lookup: CDR1 MGHRA, CDR2 YSYEKL. Trimming removed 4 bases from V and 3 bases from J, with 14 bases in between. CDR3 length: 15 residues. The chain's CDR3 is CASSPNKGGTDTQYF. CDR3 bases: TGCGCCAGCAGCCCCAACAAGGGGGGGACAGATACGCAGTATTTT.

This clonotype has a count of ten or more. The CDR3 loop reads CASSSPGNSYEQYF. The CDR3 nucleotides are TGTGCCAGCAGTTCCCCGGGGAACTCCTACGAGCAGTACTTC. The genes are TRBV28 and TRBJ2-7; D is perhaps TRBD2 (5 bases). The CDR3 is 14 residues long. The germline gives CDR1 MDHEN, CDR2 SYDVKM. The germline V and J ends were trimmed by 4 bases and 0 bases, with 10 bases remaining between them.

As regards this clonotype: One end of the junction varies from germline; a read error may be responsible. The chain combines TRBV10-3 with TRBJ2-2; D is tentatively TRBD1 or TRBD2 (5 bases each). The CDR3 covers 12 residues. The germline CDR1 and CDR2 sequences are ENHRY and SYGVKD. The CDR3 DNA sequence: TGTGCCATCAGTGCCGGGACCGGGGAGCTGCTTTTT. Encoded protein: CAISAGTGELLF.

This clonotype occurred many times. The rearrangement links TRBV4-2 to TRBJ2-7, with D uncertain. This CDR3 region has 12 residues. Looked up from germline, CDR1 is LGHNA and CDR2 is YNFKEQ. Trimming took off 1 base at V and 4 bases at J, with 5 bases between the two ends. The CDR3 sequence: CASSQGKYEQYF. Written as DNA, the CDR3 is TGTGCCAGCAGCCAAGGGAAATACGAGCAGTACTTC.

This sequence joins TRBV6-6 and TRBJ2-3; maybe TRBD2 (6 bases). The CDR3 is 12 residues long. From germline, CDR1 is MNHNY and CDR2 SVGAGI (reference sequence). The V end was cut by 6 bases, the J end by 8 bases, with 12 bases between. The CDR3 loop reads CASREGAGTQYF. In nucleotides, the CDR3 is TGTGCCAGCAGGGAGGGCGCGGGTACGCAGTATTTT.

The CDR3 coding sequence is TGTGCCAGCAGTTACGCGGCGACAGGGGGCACCTATGGCTACACCTTC. Encoded protein: CASSYAATGGTYGYTF. The chain carries TRBV6-5 and TRBJ1-2; 10 bases are a match to TRBD1. The germline gives CDR1 MNHEY, CDR2 SVGAGI. The J segment lost 4 bases and the V segment lost 2 bases, leaving 7 bases of the junction unmatched. This CDR3 is built from 16 residues.

The V call is TRBV27, the J call TRBJ1-5; a possible D gene is TRBD1 (6 bases). Germline CDR1 is MNHEY and CDR2 is SMNVEV (reference sequence). The CDR3 sequence is 16 residues long. V lost 0 bases and J lost 0, with 9 bases in between. CDR3 DNA sequence: TGTGCCAGCAGTTTATCGGGGGCTTATAGCAATCAGCCCCAGCATTTT. Protein: CASSLSGAYSNQPQHF.